The 31 T cell receptor beta chains below were found in one sample sequenced in a study of blood T cell repertoires in COVID-19. Measured with immunoSEQ multiplex PCR; TCRdb has only the in-frame clones, and not every one. The sample has roughly 200,000 clones, nearly 90% seen once. Sequenced sample: PBMCs or T cells enriched from blood (not recorded which). Receptors were obtained from a woman aged 25 to 45 with acute COVID-19.

This CDR3 is CASRGTGLSTDTQYF. In DNA form, the CDR3 reads TGTGCCAGCAGGGGGACAGGGCTAAGCACAGATACGCAGTATTTT. The J gene is TRBJ2-3, the V gene TRBV25-1; TRBD1 aligns across 9 bases. This CDR3 spans 15 amino acids. Per the germline V gene, CDR1 is MGHDK and CDR2 is SYGVNS. V trimming: 6 bases; J trimming: 0 bases; junction bases outside the gene matches: 4.

The V gene is TRBV15, the J gene TRBJ1-1, with TRBD1 as a possible D gene (5 bases). The CDR3 runs to 14 residues. CDR1 is LNHNV, CDR2 YYDKDF, per germline (reference sequence). V lost 0 bases and J 5 bases, leaving 10 bases between the germline ends. In DNA form, the CDR3 reads TGTGCCACCAGCAGAGACAGGGTTGGAACTGAAGCTTTCTTT. Translated, it gives CATSRDRVGTEAFF.

This chain connects TRBV5-4 to TRBJ2-3; 12 positions agree with TRBD2. The CDR3 is 18 amino acids. Germline V gene data show CDR1 as SGHNT and CDR2 as YYREEE (reference sequence). V gave up 0 bases and J gave up 3 bases; unmatched junction bases: 8. The CDR3, as DNA: TGTGCCAGCAGCTTGGAGGCTAGCGGGGGGGCCGGGACAGATACGCAGTATTTT. Protein sequence: CASSLEASGGAGTDTQYF.

The rearrangement links TRBV9 to TRBJ2-2; 10 bases line up with TRBD2. Germline V gene lookup returns CDR1 SGDLS and CDR2 YYNGEE. The CDR3 has 16 residues. Germline trimming cut 3 bases from V and 1 base from J; bases unmatched to any gene: 3. The CDR3 here is CASSAWTSGNTGELFF. CDR3 nucleotides: TGTGCCAGCAGCGCCTGGACTAGCGGGAACACCGGGGAGCTGTTTTTT.

The chain's CDR3 is CASSQPSWGPDRGYTF. DNA of the CDR3: TGTGCCAGCAGCCAACCCAGCTGGGGGCCCGACCGGGGCTACACCTTC. This rearrangement joins TRBV3-1 (or the pseudogene TRBV3-2) to TRBJ1-2, with a possible D match to TRBD1 (6 bases). This CDR3 has 16 amino acids. CDR1 is LGHDT and CDR2 is YNNKEL in the germline V gene (reference sequence). V was cut by 2 bases and J by 8 bases, with 21 bases left in between.

The chain couples TRBV7-2 to TRBJ1-6, with D maybe TRBD1 (6 bases). Germline CDR1 SGHTA, CDR2 FQGNSA. Trimming left V 2 bases short and J 6 bases short, with 11 bases between. The CDR3 has 15 amino acids. Here the CDR3 reads CASSLTGHFNSPLHF. The CDR3 DNA reads TGTGCCAGCAGCTTAACGGGACACTTTAATTCACCCCTCCACTTT.

The rearrangement links TRBV29-1 to TRBJ1-3, with TRBD1 identical over 7 bases. V was pared by 7 bases and J by 2 bases, with 11 bases of the junction left unmatched. The germline V gene has CDR1 SQVTM and CDR2 ANQGSEA. This CDR3 region has 15 residues. In DNA form, the CDR3 reads TGCAGCGCTCAGACAGGGATGATTGCTGGAAACACCATATATTTT. Residues: CSAQTGMIAGNTIYF.

This sequence joins TRBV10-3 and TRBJ2-3; D call uncertain. Germline V CDR1 and CDR2: ENHRY, SYGVKD. This CDR3 has 12 residues. V lost 3 bases, J lost 5 bases, and 6 bases lay in between. The CDR3 DNA follows: TGTGCCATCAGTGATACGAGAGATACGCAGTATTTT. Its translation is CAISDTRDTQYF.

The chain couples TRBV12-3 or TRBV12-4 to TRBJ1-1, with 9 bases aligning to TRBD1. V trimming: 6 bases; J trimming: 8 bases; junction bases outside the gene matches: 4. The CDR3 totals 12 residues. CDR3 protein: CASSPDRGEAFF. CDR3 nucleotides: TGTGCCAGCAGCCCGGACAGGGGAGAAGCTTTCTTT.

The genes are TRBV5-1 and TRBJ1-2, with no clear D. Germline V lookup: CDR1 SGHRS, CDR2 YFSETQ. Trimming left V 7 bases short and J 3 bases short, with 10 bases between. CDR3 length equals 12 residues. This CDR3 reads CASGPSDYGYTF. The CDR3 DNA is TGCGCCAGCGGCCCCTCAGACTATGGCTACACCTTC.

The chain recombines TRBV7-2 with TRBJ2-7, with a tentative D call TRBD1 (6 bases). CDR3 length: 13 residues. CDR1 and CDR2 from the germline V gene are SGHTA and FQGNSA. The CDR3 DNA reads TGTGCTTCCAAAGGGGGTTACACCTACGAGCAGTACTTC. Translating it yields CASKGGYTYEQYF.

The V and J genes are TRBV5-1 and TRBJ1-3, with D tentatively TRBD1 (6 bases). The V gene lost 4 bases and the J gene lost 8 bases, with 16 bases spanning the gap. The CDR3 contains 14 residues. CDR1 is SGHRS and CDR2 is YFSETQ in the germline V gene. The CDR3 loop is CASSQQEGGYTIYF. In DNA, the CDR3 is TGCGCCAGCAGCCAACAGGAGGGGGGGTACACCATATATTTT.

This clone came up once. This chain links TRBV10-3 with TRBJ2-7; D is possibly TRBD1 (5 bases). Germline V lookup: CDR1 ENHRY, CDR2 SYGVKD. Trimming removed 5 bases from V and 3 bases from J, with 8 bases in between. The CDR3 loop spans 12 amino acids. This CDR3 is CAISPDSYEQYF. Here the CDR3 DNA reads TGTGCCATCAGTCCTGACAGCTACGAGCAGTACTTC.

This CDR3 is CASSMAQGARYGYTF. The CDR3 DNA is TGTGCCAGTAGTATGGCGCAGGGGGCCCGCTATGGCTACACCTTC. The chain is built from TRBV19 and TRBJ1-2; 8 bases map to TRBD1. Germline-derived CDR1 and CDR2 are LNHDA and SQIVND (reference sequence). CDR3 size: 15 residues. The J segment lost 4 bases and the V segment lost 3 bases, leaving 7 bases of the junction unmatched.

The chain links TRBV5-1 to TRBJ1-2, with 8 nucleotides matching TRBD1. The CDR3 contains 13 residues. CDR1 is SGHRS, CDR2 YFSETQ, per germline. V lost 3 bases, J lost 4 bases, and 2 bases stayed unmatched. The CDR3 sequence: CASSYTGGYGYTF. In DNA, the CDR3 is TGCGCCAGCAGCTATACAGGGGGCTATGGCTACACCTTC.

The chain couples TRBV7-3 to TRBJ1-2; D gene uncertain. V lost 1 base, J lost 8 bases, and 11 bases lay in between. Germline CDR1 and CDR2: SGHTA and FQGTGA. The CDR3 is 13 amino acids. CDR3 loop: CASSLNGNGGYTF. DNA of the CDR3: TGTGCCAGCAGCTTAAACGGGAATGGCGGCTACACCTTC.

The CDR3 loop is CASSGVARDTGEQYF. CDR3 sequence (DNA): TGTGCCAGCAGTGGGGTGGCGAGGGACACAGGCGAGCAGTACTTC. This chain joins TRBV2 and TRBJ2-7, with a weak D call TRBD1 (6 bases). CDR3 length equals 15 residues. The ends were cut back, 4 bases at V and 6 bases at J, with 19 bases in the middle. Germline CDR1 and CDR2: SNHLY and FYNNEI. The complete variable domain, with remaining parts taken from reference TRBV2 and TRBJ2-7, reads EPEVTQTPSHQVTQMGQEVILRCVPISNHLYFYWYRQILGQKVEFLVSFYNNEISEKSEIFDDQFSVERPDGSNFTLKIRSTKLEDSAMYFCASSGVARDTGEQYFGPGTRLTVT.

The CDR3 DNA is TGTGCCATCAGTGAGCCGTACAGGGGGCAGAACACTGAAGCTTTCTTT. As protein: CAISEPYRGQNTEAFF. V gene TRBV10-3 combines with J gene TRBJ1-1; TRBD1 agrees at 9 bases. The CDR3 has 16 residues. CDR1 is ENHRY, CDR2 SYGVKD, per germline. Losses at the gene ends were 2 bases for V and 1 base for J; bases not matched to a gene: 5.

J is TRBJ2-5 and V is TRBV7-2, with D tentatively TRBD1 (6 bases). Trimming left V 5 bases short and J 0 bases short, with 13 bases between. CDR3 length equals 15 residues. From germline, CDR1 is SGHTA and CDR2 FQGNSA. CDR3 sequence (DNA): TGTGCCAGCAGCCTACTACAGGGTTACCAAGAGACCCAGTACTTC. Protein: CASSLLQGYQETQYF.

V gene TRBV3-1 (or the pseudogene TRBV3-2) combines with J gene TRBJ1-5; D unresolved. Germline V gives CDR1 LGHDT, CDR2 YNNKEL (reference sequence). V shed 1 base and J shed 4 bases, with 2 bases lying between them. This CDR3 is built from 12 residues. DNA for the CDR3: TGTGCCAGCAGCCAAGCTAATCAGCCCCAGCATTTT. Protein sequence: CASSQANQPQHF.

The chain couples TRBV3-1 (or the pseudogene TRBV3-2) to TRBJ2-2, with TRBD1 matching 10 bases. Germline V CDR1 and CDR2: LGHDT, YNNKEL (reference sequence). The V gene end was trimmed by 2 bases and the J gene end by 5 bases; junction bases not matched to a gene: 2. The CDR3 is 15 amino acids. CDR3 bases: TGTGCCAGCAGCCAACGGACAGGGGGAACCGGGGAGCTGTTTTTT. Its protein product is CASSQRTGGTGELFF.

V and J are TRBV7-9 and TRBJ1-4; no clear D. Germline CDR1 reads SEHNR; CDR2 reads FQNEAQ (reference sequence). The CDR3 covers 13 residues. V was cut by 6 bases and J by 4 bases, with 9 bases left in between. The CDR3 loop is CASRASNNEKLFF. CDR3 bases: TGTGCCAGCAGGGCCTCAAATAATGAAAAACTGTTTTTT. The variable domain in full, with the rest retrieved from reference TRBV7-9 and TRBJ1-4, is DTGVSQNPRHKITKRGQNVTFRCDPISEHNRLYWYRQTLGQGPEFLTYFQNEAQLEKSRLLSDRFSAERPKGSFSTLEIQRTEQGDSAMYLCASRASNNEKLFFGSGTQLSVL.

The chain carries TRBV5-6 and TRBJ1-2; 9 bases are shared with TRBD1. J lost 2 bases, V lost 4 bases, and 6 bases had no gene match. Germline values: CDR1 SGHDT, CDR2 YYEEEE. The CDR3 consists of 15 residues. The CDR3 loop reads CASSEWDRENYGYTF. CDR3 in DNA: TGTGCCAGCAGCGAATGGGACAGGGAGAACTATGGCTACACCTTC.

This clone was recorded only once. The chain couples TRBV10-3 to TRBJ2-3; TRBD2 agrees at 12 bases. Germline trimming cut 4 bases from V and 4 bases from J; bases unmatched to any gene: 9. The CDR3 totals 17 residues. Germline CDR1 reads ENHRY; CDR2 reads SYGVKD. The CDR3 region has the DNA TGTGCCATCAGTGCCCCGGGACTAGCGGGTAGTGCAGATACGCAGTATTTT. Its translation is CAISAPGLAGSADTQYF.

The CDR3 DNA sequence: TGTGCCAGCAGCCAAAAGGGGAAGCCGTCCGAAGCTTTCTTT. Its translation: CASSQKGKPSEAFF. The chain recombines TRBV3-1 (or the pseudogene TRBV3-2) with TRBJ1-1; the D gene is possibly TRBD1 (5 bases). V lost 2 bases, J lost 8 bases, and 15 bases lay in between. The CDR3 totals 14 residues. Germline V gene data show CDR1 as LGHDT and CDR2 as YNNKEL (reference sequence).

The rearrangement uses TRBV7-2 and TRBJ1-1, with unresolved D. This CDR3 contains 17 residues. V gave up 5 bases and J gave up 1 base, with 20 bases separating them. CDR1 is SGHTA, CDR2 FQGNSA, per germline. CDR3 bases: TGTGCCAGCAGCCCCTATACGTTTCTTATGAGGAACACTGAAGCTTTCTTT. Its translation: CASSPYTFLMRNTEAFF.

CDR3 nucleotides: TGTGCCAGTAGTATGACAGGGACGACAGATACGCAGTATTTT. It codes for CASSMTGTTDTQYF. The chain couples TRBV19 to TRBJ2-3; 7 nucleotides match TRBD1. CDR3 size: 14 residues. J was trimmed by 3 bases and V by 3 bases; bases with no gene match: 3. From germline, CDR1 is LNHDA and CDR2 SQIVND (reference sequence).

This clone was recorded a few times. V and J are TRBV27 and TRBJ1-2, with a tentative D call TRBD1 (5 bases). CDR3 size: 15 residues. The germline V gene has CDR1 MNHEY and CDR2 SMNVEV (reference sequence). V was trimmed by 6 bases and J by 4 bases, leaving 18 bases between them. CDR3 loop: CASSDRVGGFYGYTF. The CDR3 DNA reads TGTGCCAGCAGCGACCGTGTCGGGGGGTTCTATGGCTACACCTTC.

The chain uses TRBV5-1 and TRBJ1-1, with 8 positions matching TRBD1. V shed 6 bases and J 0 bases; nucleotides not matched to a gene: 19. From germline, CDR1 is SGHRS and CDR2 YFSETQ. CDR3 length: 19 amino acids. The CDR3 sequence: CASNLGWDRRGNMNTEAFF. The CDR3 nucleotides read TGCGCCAGCAACCTTGGATGGGACAGGAGGGGGAACATGAACACTGAAGCTTTCTTT.

This clone has just one count. The rearrangement uses TRBV12-5 and TRBJ1-3; 7 bases align to TRBD1. V lost 2 bases, J lost 0 bases, and 7 bases stayed unmatched. Germline V CDR1 and CDR2: LGHNT, FRNRAP. CDR3 size: 17 residues. The CDR3 nucleotides are TGTGCTAGTGGTTTGTCCTCCAGGGGGTACTCTGGAAACACCATATATTTT. Residues: CASGLSSRGYSGNTIYF.

V gene TRBV20-1 combines with J gene TRBJ1-5; 7 bases agree with TRBD1. Germline V lookup: CDR1 DFQATT, CDR2 SNEGSKA (reference sequence). Germline trimming cut 3 bases from V and 6 bases from J; bases unmatched to any gene: 11. The CDR3 loop spans 15 amino acids. The CDR3 DNA follows: TGCAGTGCTAGTTTCTCCCGTCAGGGGGGTCAGCCCCAGCATTTT. Protein: CSASFSRQGGQPQHF.